A single T cell receptor (beta chain) is shown here with its context. The antigen is unknown. These data belong to a study of T cells expressing NK-cell markers. Background on the study: With respect to HCMV, most of the eight sequenced donors were seropositive, and one was seronegative.

The CDR3 runs 17 residues. TCRdb reprocessed the 5' RACE reads; each CDR3 protein has one entry and no DNA is given. This repertoire includes roughly 380,000 distinct CDR3 sequences. Findings and limits, study-wide: Researchers report these clonotypes also headed the CD3+CD56-NKG2C+ fraction in several donors. For over 5 donors, the dominant NKG2C+ clonotypes made up about 1.0-8% of their CD8+ T cells.

This chain links TRBV1 with TRBJ2-1; TCRdb picks TRBD1, but there is no DNA to check that call. TRBV1 represents a pseudogene. This clonotype was obtained from a man aged 18 to 69 in good health. Material: blood T cells: a sorted CD56 or NKG2C T cell subset, CD4+ or CD8+ T cells, or bulk PBMC T cells (not recorded which). The CDR3 reads CTSSHERQGVRYNEQFF.